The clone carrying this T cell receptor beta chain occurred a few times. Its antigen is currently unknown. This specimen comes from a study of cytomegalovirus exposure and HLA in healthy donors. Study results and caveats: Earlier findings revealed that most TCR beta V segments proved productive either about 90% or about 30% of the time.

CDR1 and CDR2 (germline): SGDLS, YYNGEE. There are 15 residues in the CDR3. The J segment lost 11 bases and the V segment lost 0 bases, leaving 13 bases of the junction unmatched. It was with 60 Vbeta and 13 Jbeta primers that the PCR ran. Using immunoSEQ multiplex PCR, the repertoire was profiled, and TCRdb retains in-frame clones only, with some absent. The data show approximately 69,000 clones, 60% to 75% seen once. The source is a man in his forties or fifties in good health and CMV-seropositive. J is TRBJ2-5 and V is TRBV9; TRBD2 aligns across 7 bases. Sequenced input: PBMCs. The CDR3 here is CASSVVSGVREEQYF. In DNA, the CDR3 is TGTGCCAGCAGCGTAGTGTCCGGGGTTCGGGAGGAGCAGTACTTC.